These T cell receptor beta chains were read from a single sample in a study of cytomegalovirus exposure and HLA in healthy donors. Method: immunoSEQ multiplex PCR; TCRdb's copy keeps in-frame clones and lacks some. The table lists 150,000 to 200,000 clones, 77% of them singletons. Source material: PBMCs. The receptors come from a woman aged 25 to 45 in good health and CMV-seronegative. CDR3s include the opening cysteine and the closing phenylalanine or tryptophan. A D gene is named only where the DNA matches it firmly. Clone size is not always given. Where it is, it says once, few, many or a class for expanded clones.

size | J | V | D | DNA | CDR3
- | TRBJ2-1 | TRBV6-6 | TRBD1 | TGTGCCAGCAGTTACCACGGACAGGGGGCATACAATGAGCAGTTCTTC | CASSYHGQGAYNEQFF
- | TRBJ1-1 | TRBV5-6 | - | TGTGCCAGCAGCGAAGGACAAAAGAACACTGAAGCTTTCTTT | CASSEGQKNTEAFF
- | TRBJ1-2 | TRBV5-1 | - | TGCGCCAGCAGTTGGAACGGGGGTGGCTATACCTTC | CASSWNGGGYTF
- | TRBJ2-3 | TRBV28 | TRBD1 | TGTGCCAGCAGTAGCCACGGGACAGGAGGAGATACGCAGTATTTT | CASSSHGTGGDTQYF
- | TRBJ2-5 | TRBV7-3 | TRBD1 | TGTGCCAGCAGCCCGGACAGGGGAGGGGAGACCCAGTACTTC | CASSPDRGGETQYF
- | TRBJ1-2 | TRBV9 | - | TGTGCCAGCACCCTAATACAGGGAGACTATGGCTACACCTTC | CASTLIQGDYGYTF
- | TRBJ1-4 | TRBV5-1 | - | TGCGCCAGCAGCAACCAGGGGACGGTTAATGAAAAACTGTTTTTT | CASSNQGTVNEKLFF
- | TRBJ1-1 | TRBV7-6 | TRBD1 | TGTGCCAGCAGCCTACACAGGGGGGACACTGAAGCTTTCTTT | CASSLHRGDTEAFF
- | TRBJ2-5 | TRBV5-1 | TRBD2 | TGCGCCAGCAGCTTGGCCCCTAGCGGGCGGAAGGACCTCCAAGAGACCCAGTACTTC | CASSLAPSGRKDLQETQYF
- | TRBJ1-1 | TRBV6-1 | TRBD1 | TGTGCCAGCAGGACGGGACAGGGGCGAGGGACTGAAGCTTTCTTT | CASRTGQGRGTEAFF
- | TRBJ2-7 | TRBV5-6 | TRBD1 | TGTGCCAGCAGCTTGTGGACAGGGGGCTTTACCTACGAGCAGTACTTC | CASSLWTGGFTYEQYF
- | TRBJ1-2 | TRBV13 | TRBD1 | TGTGCCAGCAGCTCACATACAGGGGGCGGGTATGGCTACACCTTC | CASSSHTGGGYGYTF
few | TRBJ1-6 | TRBV27 | - | TGTGCCAGCAGTTCCCCTAGTCGGGATAGTGGGAATTCACCCCTCCACTTT | CASSSPSRDSGNSPLHF
- | TRBJ1-6 | TRBV6-1 | TRBD1 | TGTGCCAGCAGGGGACAGTTCTATAATTCACCCCTCCACTTT | CASRGQFYNSPLHF
- | TRBJ2-7 | TRBV19 | - | TGTGCCAGTAGCGAGGTCGGCAACTACGAGCAGTACTTC | CASSEVGNYEQYF
- | TRBJ1-2 | TRBV16 | - | TGTGCCAGCAGCGCGAACAGGGTCTATGGCTACACCTTC | CASSANRVYGYTF
- | TRBJ2-1 | TRBV5-6 | TRBD2 | TGTGCCAGCAGCTTCACTAGCGGGGGATACAATGAGCAGTTCTTC | CASSFTSGGYNEQFF
- | TRBJ1-2 | TRBV21-1 | - | TGTGCCAGCAGCAAAGCCGCGGGTAGGGCCTACTATGGCTACACCTTC | CASSKAAGRAYYGYTF
few | TRBJ1-4 | TRBV5-4 | - | TGTGCCAGCAGCGCCGACAGGTCAACTAATGAAAAACTGTTTTTT | CASSADRSTNEKLFF
- | TRBJ1-2 | TRBV30 | - | TGTGCCTGGAGTGGTAATCACCCTATGGCAGGGCCCTATGGCTACACCTTC | CAWSGNHPMAGPYGYTF
- | TRBJ1-6 | TRBV5-8 | - | TGTGCCAGCAGCCCCGGGGGGGTCTCACCCCTCCACTTT | CASSPGGVSPLHF
few | TRBJ1-4 | TRBV5-1 | TRBD1 | TGCGCCAGCAGCTTGGAATCGGGACAGGGGAAACTGTTTTTT | CASSLESGQGKLFF
- | TRBJ1-5 | TRBV18 | - | TGTGCCAGCTCACGGTCGGGCAATCAGCCCCAGCATTTT | CASSRSGNQPQHF
- | TRBJ1-1 | TRBV19 | TRBD1 | TGTGCCAGTAGTATAGGGACAGGGGCCGCCGTTATTGAAGCTTTCTTT | CASSIGTGAAVIEAFF
- | TRBJ1-1 | TRBV6-5 | - | TGTGCCAGCAGGGAGTTGAACACTGAAGCTTTCTTT | CASRELNTEAFF
once | TRBJ2-1 | TRBV9 | - | TGTGCCAGCAGCGTAGACTTAAGCTCCTACAATGAGCAGTTCTTC | CASSVDLSSYNEQFF
- | TRBJ2-1 | TRBV11-3 | - | TGTGCCAGCAGCTTAGAGCAGGGAACCTACAATGAGCAGTTCTTC | CASSLEQGTYNEQFF
- | TRBJ1-6 | TRBV2 | TRBD1 | TGTGCCAGCAGTGCCCCGGGACAGGGTAATTCACCCCTCCACTTT | CASSAPGQGNSPLHF
- | TRBJ2-3 | TRBV5-4 | TRBD2 | TGTGCCAGCAGCTTGAAGGCGGGGGACACAGATACGCAGTATTTT | CASSLKAGDTDTQYF
few | TRBJ2-7 | TRBV6-5 | - | TGTGCCAGCACCAACAGCTACGAGCAGTACTTC | CASTNSYEQYF
- | TRBJ2-1 | TRBV14 | - | TGTGCCAGCAGCCCGCGGGGCTCATGGAACAATGAGCAGTTCTTC | CASSPRGSWNNEQFF
- | TRBJ1-5 | TRBV4-1 | TRBD1 | TGCGCCAGCAGCACTATTGACAGGGCCAGTCAGCCCCAGCATTTT | CASSTIDRASQPQHF
- | TRBJ2-1 | TRBV29-1 | TRBD2 | TGCAGCGTCGACGGGACTAGCGGACTTCGCTCCTACAATGAGCAGTTCTTC | CSVDGTSGLRSYNEQFF
- | TRBJ1-1 | TRBV7-2 | TRBD1 | TGTGCCAGCAGCATGACAGGGGGGTACACTGAAGCTTTCTTT | CASSMTGGYTEAFF
- | TRBJ1-2 | TRBV27 | TRBD1 | TGTGCCAGCAGTTCCGGGACAGGGTTAACAGGTGGCTACACCTTC | CASSSGTGLTGGYTF
- | TRBJ1-1 | TRBV7-9 | - | TGTTCCAGCAGCTTAGCGTTAGGGGGGAACACTGAAGCTTTCTTT | CSSSLALGGNTEAFF
many | TRBJ2-3 | TRBV5-1 | - | TGCGCCAGCAGCTTGGGTGGTACTCGGGATACGCAGTATTTT | CASSLGGTRDTQYF
- | TRBJ2-3 | TRBV14 | - | TGTGCCAGCAGCCACACGGGGGTAGGCACAGATACGCAGTATTTT | CASSHTGVGTDTQYF
- | TRBJ2-1 | TRBV6-5 | - | TGTGCCAGCAGTTACCGGAGCTACAATGAGCAGTTCTTC | CASSYRSYNEQFF
once | TRBJ2-3 | TRBV7-3 | TRBD2 | TGTGCCAGCAGCTTGGGGGTTAGCGGGAGCGGAGAAGATACGCAGTATTTT | CASSLGVSGSGEDTQYF
- | TRBJ1-3 | TRBV6-6 | TRBD1 | TGTGCCAGCAGTATGGACAGGGGCTCTGGAAACACCATATATTTT | CASSMDRGSGNTIYF
- | TRBJ1-1 | TRBV28 | TRBD1 | TGTGCCAGCAGTCCCGACAGGGGCTTAGGCACTGAAGCTTTCTTT | CASSPDRGLGTEAFF
- | TRBJ2-1 | TRBV5-1 | TRBD2 | TGCGCCAGCAGCAGATCCCTAGCGGGATACGACAATGAGCAGTTCTTC | CASSRSLAGYDNEQFF
- | TRBJ1-5 | TRBV28 | TRBD1 | TGTGCCAGCAGTCCCCTTAGGACAGGGGGCAAATTGTTCCCCCATCAGCCCCAGCATTTT | CASSPLRTGGKLFPHQPQHF
- | TRBJ2-7 | TRBV9 | - | TGTGCCAGCAGCGTCTATTCGCCTCGGTCAACCTACGAGCAGTACTTC | CASSVYSPRSTYEQYF
- | TRBJ2-1 | TRBV19 | - | TGTGCCAGTAGTATAATCGGGTCCACCTACAATGAGCAGTTCTTC | CASSIIGSTYNEQFF
- | TRBJ2-7 | TRBV9 | TRBD1 | TGTGCCAGCAGCGCGGGACAGGGGGCACCCTACGAGCAGTACTTC | CASSAGQGAPYEQYF
- | TRBJ2-3 | TRBV5-8 | TRBD2 | TGTGCCAGCAGCTTGGGCGGGGGTACAACAGATACGCAGTATTTT | CASSLGGGTTDTQYF
- | TRBJ2-7 | TRBV5-1 | TRBD1 | TGCGCCAGCAGCCCTACCCCCAAGGGGACAGGGAACTCCTACGAGCAGTACTTC | CASSPTPKGTGNSYEQYF
- | TRBJ1-1 | TRBV5-1 | - | TGCGCCAGCAGCTTAGCGACAGGAATGGGCACTGAAGCTTTCTTT | CASSLATGMGTEAFF
- | TRBJ2-3 | TRBV4-2 | - | TGTGCCAGCAGAAAAGGACAGCCCACAGATACGCAGTATTTT | CASRKGQPTDTQYF
few | TRBJ1-4 | TRBV25-1 | - | TGTGCCAGCAGACGGAGGGACAATGAAAAACTGTTTTTT | CASRRRDNEKLFF
- | TRBJ1-4 | TRBV9 | - | TGTGCCAGCAGCTTACAGGGTGCAACTAATGAAAAACTGTTTTTT | CASSLQGATNEKLFF
- | TRBJ1-2 | TRBV7-8 | TRBD1 | TGTGCCAGCAGCCTAGAAACAGGGGGCGCACGGTATGGCTACACCTTC | CASSLETGGARYGYTF